These 19 T cell receptor beta chains originate from one sample sequenced in a study of blood T cells in healthy people across ages. The second PCR ran about 7 to 12 cycles with a sample-barcoded 5' primer and J-beta primers. TCRdb ran MiXCR on the 5' RACE reads and lists one entry per CDR3 protein. Among roughly 650,000 distinct CDR3 sequences listed, about 32% were seen once. Sequencing was performed on blood. These receptors were taken from a woman of 80 years or more in good health.

This clonotype was found many times. The junction departs from germline at one end; a sequencing error may be responsible. J is TRBJ2-1 and V is TRBV7-7, with 9 bases aligning to TRBD2. Germline V CDR1 and CDR2: SSHAT, FNYEAQ (reference sequence). The length of the CDR3 is 14 residues. The CDR3 DNA reads as TGTGCTAGCAGCTTAGGGACTAGCATCAATGAGCAGTTCTTC. It specifies CASSLGTSINEQFF.

A word on this clonotype: This may stem from a read error, because a much larger clone lies one nucleotide away. The gene calls are TRBV18 and TRBJ1-2, with D uncertain. This CDR3 contains 13 residues. In germline, CDR1 is KGHSH, CDR2 LQKENI. The CDR3 DNA follows: TGTGCCAGCCCACCGGGCAGTGGATATGGCTACACCTTC. Residues: CASPPGSGYGYTF.

This clonotype was seen a few times. The junction departs from germline at one end; a sequencing error may be responsible. This chain links TRBV5-1 with TRBJ2-7; the D is unclear. CDR3 size: 13 residues. Germline V gene data show CDR1 as SGHRS and CDR2 as YFSETQ. The CDR3 protein is CASSLASSCEQYF. The CDR3, as DNA: TGCGCCAGCAGCTTGGCCAGTTCCTGCGAGCAGTACTTC. Using reference TRBV5-1 and TRBJ2-7 for the parts outside the CDR3, the full variable domain is KAGVTQTPRYLIKTRGQQVTLSCSPISGHRSVSWYQQTPGQGLQFLFEYFSETQRNKGNFPGRFSGRQFSNSRSEMNVSTLELGDSALYLCASSLASSCEQYFGPGTRLTVT.

The chain has TRBV10-3 and TRBJ2-5, with D possibly TRBD2 on 5 matching bases. This CDR3 region has 15 residues. CDR1 ENHRY and CDR2 SYGVKD come from the germline V gene. Trimming cost V 0 bases and J 3 bases, with 11 bases left between them. For the CDR3, the DNA is TGTGCCATCAGTGAGTCGAGCCTAGCAGAAGAGACCCAGTACTTC. Protein: CAISESSLAEETQYF.

This clonotype came up many times. This chain joins TRBV30 and TRBJ1-4, with D possibly matching TRBD1 (6 bases). Germline values: CDR1 GTSNPN, CDR2 SVGIG (reference sequence). The CDR3 loop spans 14 amino acids. V lost 0 bases to trimming and J lost 8 bases, with 13 bases between them. The CDR3 bases are TGTGCCTGGAGTGTAACCTACGGGGGCGAAAAACTGTTTTTT. Protein product: CAWSVTYGGEKLFF.

Many counts were recorded for this clonotype. The V and J genes are TRBV7-2 and TRBJ2-1; 12 positions match TRBD2. Per the germline V gene, CDR1 is SGHTA and CDR2 is FQGNSA. The CDR3 is made up of 16 amino acids. The ends lost 5 bases at V and 5 bases at J; junction bases unmatched: 7. In DNA, the CDR3 is TGTGCCAGCAGCACAGCTAGCGGGGGGGCCCACAATGAGCAGTTCTTC. The encoded protein is CASSTASGGAHNEQFF.

This clonotype has a count of ten or more. This chain uses TRBV7-2 with TRBJ2-7; the D is unclear. The V gene lost 3 bases and the J gene lost 2 bases, with 14 bases spanning the gap. This CDR3 has 15 amino acids. Germline V gene sequence: CDR1 SGHTA, CDR2 FQGNSA. CDR3 nucleotides: TGTGCCAGCAGCTTTCTGTCGGACGGAACCTACGAGCAGTACTTC. As protein: CASSFLSDGTYEQYF.

CDR3 protein: CAISPSTGLTSNEKLFF. CDR3 nucleotides: TGTGCCATCTCTCCCTCGACGGGCCTAACCTCTAATGAAAAACTGTTTTTT. V is TRBV28 and J is TRBJ1-4; D unclear. V lost 10 bases and J lost 3, with 24 bases in between. The CDR3 runs to 17 residues. The V gene's germline CDR1 is MDHEN and CDR2 SYDVKM.

The sample holds many counts of this clonotype. The chain employs TRBV6-5 and TRBJ2-7; D perhaps matches TRBD1 (5 bases). The V end was cut by 8 bases, the J end by 3 bases, with 11 bases between. The CDR3 extends over 12 amino acids. CDR1 MNHEY and CDR2 SVGAGI come from the germline V gene. CDR3 coding DNA: TGTGCCAGCGTAGGGGTAGGCTACGAGCAGTACTTC. Translated: CASVGVGYEQYF.

This clonotype was detected a few times. This chain connects TRBV5-1 to TRBJ2-6, with D unresolved. CDR3 length: 19 amino acids. The germline CDR1 and CDR2 sequences are SGHRS and YFSETQ. V was shortened by 2 bases and J by 0 bases, with 18 bases between the two germline ends. In nucleotides, the CDR3 is TGCGCCAGCAGCTTCGATAAGGGTCACCCTTTCTCTGGGGCCAACGTCCTGACTTTC. It specifies CASSFDKGHPFSGANVLTF.

This clonotype was observed many times. This CDR3 reads CAYSWPPYNEQFF. The CDR3 region has the DNA TGTGCGTACAGCTGGCCCCCGTACAATGAGCAGTTCTTC. This chain connects TRBV30 to TRBJ2-1, with D uncertain. The germline V gene encodes CDR1 GTSNPN and CDR2 SVGIG (reference sequence). This CDR3 contains 13 residues.

This clonotype came up many times. The V call is TRBV11-2, the J call TRBJ2-7; D perhaps matches TRBD2 (5 bases). Germline V lookup: CDR1 SGHAT, CDR2 FQNNGV. The CDR3 is 16 residues long. Between the trimmed V and J ends, which lost 4 bases and 5 bases, there was a span of 21 bases. As DNA, the CDR3 is TGTGCCAGCAGCTCCTTTCCGGAAGGGATGGGAGACGAGCAGTACTTC. It is translated as CASSSFPEGMGDEQYF.

This chain joins TRBV30 and TRBJ2-5; 9 nucleotides line up with TRBD2. Per germline, CDR1 GTSNPN and CDR2 SVGIG (reference sequence). CDR3 length: 15 amino acids. J gave up 1 base and V 5 bases, and 8 bases lay outside the gene matches. Written as DNA, the CDR3 is TGTGCCTGGGGTTTAGCGGGGGCCATCCAAGAGACCCAGTACTTC. Translating it yields CAWGLAGAIQETQYF.

On this clonotype itself: This clone may be a read error of a much larger clone one base away. V and J are TRBV6-1 and TRBJ2-7, with D maybe TRBD2 (6 bases). The CDR3 spans 15 residues. Germline CDR1 and CDR2: MNHNS and SASEGT. The CDR3 spells CASSESGDPRETQDF. The CDR3 nucleotides are TGTGCCAGCAGTGAATCGGGGGACCCCAGGGAGACCCAGGACTTC.

This chain uses TRBV20-1 with TRBJ2-2, with TRBD2 as a possible D gene (5 bases). The CDR3 has 15 amino acids. The germline V and J ends were trimmed by 3 bases and 8 bases, with 19 bases remaining between them. Germline CDR1 reads DFQATT; CDR2 reads SNEGSKA (reference sequence). The CDR3 loop reads CSASFEPGFRGELFF. For the CDR3, the DNA is TGCAGTGCTAGCTTCGAGCCGGGATTCCGGGGGGAGCTGTTTTTT.

This clonotype was recorded once. The conserved final phenylalanine or tryptophan is absent from the CDR3, which likely points to a read error. This chain links TRBV11-2 with TRBJ2-7; 11 nucleotides align to TRBD2. The last part of the DNA fits TRBJ2-5 better; the J call may be wrong. This CDR3 contains 17 residues. CDR1 SGHAT and CDR2 FQNNGV come from the germline V gene. For the CDR3, the DNA is TGTGCCAGCAGCTTAACTAGCGGGGGAAGGGGCCAAGAGACCCAGTACCTC. It is translated as CASSLTSGGRGQETQYL.

The chain recombines TRBV20-1 with TRBJ2-5, with D perhaps being TRBD1 or TRBD2 (5 bases each). CDR1 is DFQATT, CDR2 SNEGSKA, per germline (reference sequence). There are 16 residues in the CDR3. V shed 2 bases and J shed 2 bases, with 18 bases lying between them. CDR3 amino acids: CSARRDASLGQETQYF. Here the CDR3 DNA reads TGCAGTGCTAGAAGGGACGCCTCGTTGGGACAAGAGACCCAGTACTTC.

This clonotype has more than one count but fewer than ten. This chain links TRBV4-2 with TRBJ1-1; the D gene is possibly TRBD1 (5 bases). V lost 0 bases and J lost 0, with 8 bases in between. This CDR3 is 15 amino acids long. CDR1 is LGHNA, CDR2 YNFKEQ, per germline. The CDR3 nucleotides are TGTGCCAGCAGCCAAGATGAGGGGCTGAACACTGAAGCTTTCTTT. Encoded protein: CASSQDEGLNTEAFF.

The V call is TRBV7-6, the J call TRBJ2-5; either TRBD1 or TRBD2 may supply D (6 bases each). V lost 5 bases to trimming and J lost 11 bases, with 18 bases between them. Germline CDR1 is SGHVS and CDR2 is FNYEAQ. The CDR3 runs to 13 residues. This chain's CDR3 is CASSTGGTTKQYF. The CDR3 nucleotides read TGTGCCAGCAGCACCGGCGGGACAACTAAGCAGTACTTC.